This T cell receptor beta chain is drawn from a study of cytomegalovirus exposure and HLA in healthy donors. Study-wide results and limits: Accounts indicate the classifier identified cytomegalovirus status with strong specificity and sensitivity.

The donors were in the roughly 120-subject validation cohort; that cohort was separate from the roughly 700-subject first cohort. The method was immunoSEQ multiplex PCR; TCRdb's version includes in-frame clones alone and lacks a portion of them. The sample lists tens of thousands of clones; about 91% were seen once. A remark on this clone: No antigen is known for it.

The V gene end was trimmed by 5 bases and the J gene end by 5 bases; junction bases not matched to a gene: 8. Germline CDR1 reads SNHLY; CDR2 reads FYNNEI. CDR3 size: 14 residues. The sequenced sample was PBMCs. The genes are TRBV2 and TRBJ2-5, with 7 bases lining up with TRBD1. The receptor's source is a woman in her twenties or thirties in good health and CMV-seronegative. DNA for the CDR3: TGTGCCAGCAGTCCACAGGGGACAAGCGAGACCCAGTACTTC. This gives the protein CASSPQGTSETQYF.